This TCR beta chain was captured by sequencing in a study of cytomegalovirus exposure and HLA in healthy donors. Overall study: Earlier results showed 90 million to 120 million unique TCR beta sequences derived from approximately 180 million T cells. Whole-study findings and limits: Sequencing probably produced one cluster of sequence variants that were highly shared.

V was pared by 8 bases and J by 12 bases, with 11 bases between. Germline loops: CDR1 MDHEN, CDR2 SYDVKM. The CDR3 is 10 residues long. This cohort consisted of healthy bone marrow donors. Note on this clone: The target antigen is unknown.

PCR primers comprised 60 Vbeta and 13 Jbeta primers. Sequencing used immunoSEQ multiplex PCR; TCRdb keeps in-frame clones, though not all of them. The data show about 200,000 clones, 82% seen once. This TCR was recovered from a woman aged 50 to 60 in good health and CMV-seropositive. The chain recombines TRBV28 with TRBJ2-4; a weak D match, TRBD1 (6 bases). Sequencing was carried out using PBMCs. The CDR3 bases are TGTGCCAGCCGTTCGGACAGTCAGTACTTC. Protein: CASRSDSQYF.